The sequence of this TCR beta chain was determined in a study of PD-1 and CTLA-4 blockade in melanoma. Germline lookup yields CDR1 SEHNR and CDR2 FQNEAQ (reference sequence). CDR3 length: 16 residues. With V trimmed by 4 bases and J by 4 bases, 7 bases remained unmatched. Libraries were prepared by immunoSEQ multiplex PCR; TCRdb keeps only in-frame clonotypes and omits some of them. The sample carries 15,000 to 20,000 clones, more than 65% recorded once. This chain links TRBV7-9 with TRBJ2-5; 12 bases fit TRBD2. This specimen was CD8+ T cells from peripheral blood, taken before anti-PD-1 treatment. The source of this sequence is a human donor with melanoma. The CDR3 DNA reads TGTGCCAGCAGCTACCCTAGCGGGAGGGAGAGAGAGACCCAGTACTTC. It translates to CASSYPSGRERETQYF.